These 22 T cell receptor beta chains share one sample of origin, sequenced in a study of Graves' ophthalmopathy and Graves' hyperthyroidism. TCR beta CDR3 amplification used RNA transcripts. Investigators did first-round RT-PCR with HTBI primers, then second-round multiplex PCR. TCRdb fed the multiplex PCR reads into MiXCR, producing one record per CDR3 protein. The data show about 740,000 distinct CDR3 sequences, roughly two fifths seen once. The specimen sequenced was peripheral blood. The source of these receptors is an adult man with Graves' ophthalmopathy.

The genes are TRBV10-3 and TRBJ1-4; the D is unclear. Trimming cost V 10 bases and J 0 bases, with 6 bases left between them. The CDR3 is made up of 12 amino acids. Germline V gives CDR1 ENHRY, CDR2 SYGVKD. The CDR3 here is CATSATNEKLFF. The CDR3 nucleotides read TGTGCCACGTCTGCAACTAATGAAAAACTGTTTTTT.

About this clonotype itself: Since a much larger clone is just one base distant, this may be a read error. The rearrangement links TRBV11-1 to TRBJ2-7; 7 nucleotides agree with TRBD2. The CDR3 is 15 residues long. Per the germline V gene, CDR1 is SGHAT and CDR2 is FQDESV (reference sequence). The CDR3 DNA reads as TGTGCCAGCAGCGTGAGGGCGGGGGACTCCCACGAGCAGTACTTC. This translates into CASSVRAGDSHEQYF.

The rearrangement joins TRBV7-9 to TRBJ1-1, with TRBD1 identical over 9 bases. Trimming took 5 bases from V and 6 from J; bases not matched to a gene: 16. From germline, CDR1 is SEHNR and CDR2 FQNEAQ (reference sequence). The CDR3 extends over 17 amino acids. The DNA of the CDR3 is TGTGCCAGCAGCAGCCCCGGGACAGGGTACTCCGGCGCTGAAGCTTTCTTT. It is translated as CASSSPGTGYSGAEAFF. Complete variable domain (other parts from reference TRBV7-9 and TRBJ1-1): DTGVSQNPRHKITKRGQNVTFRCDPISEHNRLYWYRQTLGQGPEFLTYFQNEAQLEKSRLLSDRFSAERPKGSFSTLEIQRTEQGDSAMYLCASSSPGTGYSGAEAFFGQGTRLTVV.

This clonotype appeared many times. The gene calls are TRBV29-1 and TRBJ1-2; TRBD1 is a possible D gene (6 bases). The CDR3 runs 13 residues. Germline V gives CDR1 SQVTM, CDR2 ANQGSEA. The CDR3 sequence: CSVLKTGNYGYTF. The CDR3 bases are TGCAGTGTACTAAAAACAGGGAACTATGGCTACACCTTC.

The gene calls are TRBV25-1 and TRBJ2-3; no definite D call. Per the germline V gene, CDR1 is MGHDK and CDR2 is SYGVNS. The CDR3 totals 15 residues. V was cut by 3 bases and J by 1 base, with 11 bases left in between. This CDR3 is CASSDRGSGTDTQYF. CDR3 bases: TGTGCCAGCAGTGATCGTGGGTCGGGCACAGATACGCAGTATTTT.

CDR3 bases: TGTGCCAGCCTACCAACATGGGGGTCCCTTGATCAGCCCCAGCATTTT. Residues: CASLPTWGSLDQPQHF. The chain links TRBV28 to TRBJ1-5, with D perhaps TRBD1 (5 bases). The ends were cut back, 8 bases at V and 5 bases at J, with 22 bases in the middle. This CDR3 has 16 residues. CDR1 and CDR2 (germline): MDHEN, SYDVKM.

The V and J genes are TRBV25-1 and TRBJ1-2; D is perhaps TRBD1 (6 bases). In germline, CDR1 is MGHDK, CDR2 SYGVNS. This CDR3 has 12 residues. V shed 8 bases and J shed 10 bases, with 17 bases lying between them. The CDR3 here is CASSPPTGNYTF. CDR3 sequence (DNA): TGTGCCAGCTCACCACCTACAGGGAACTACACCTTC.

The chain joins TRBV20-1 to TRBJ2-7; D gene uncertain. V dropped 0 bases and J dropped 2 bases, with 17 bases sitting between them. This CDR3 has 16 amino acids. Germline assignment: CDR1 DFQATT and CDR2 SNEGSKA (reference sequence). CDR3 in amino acids: CSARDFFVGEPYEQYF. DNA for the CDR3: TGCAGTGCTAGAGATTTTTTTGTGGGTGAGCCCTACGAGCAGTACTTC.

This clonotype was counted a few times. The gene calls are TRBV20-1 and TRBJ2-5, with 12 bases that match TRBD2. CDR1 is DFQATT and CDR2 is SNEGSKA in the germline V gene (reference sequence). CDR3 size: 18 residues. The V and J ends lost 0 bases and 5 bases, in that order; junction bases with no gene match: 13. In DNA, the CDR3 is TGCAGTGCTAGAGATTCGCGGCTAGCGGGAGGGCCTGATGAGACCCAGTACTTC. Residues: CSARDSRLAGGPDETQYF.

This clonotype has a count of ten or more. A junction end diverges from the germline sequence, so it may reflect a read error. J is TRBJ1-6 and V is TRBV7-7; D is unresolved. Germline V gives CDR1 SSHAT, CDR2 FNYEAQ (reference sequence). CDR3 length: 14 residues. The CDR3 sequence is CASSQIEGYSPLHF. For the CDR3, the DNA is TGTGCTAGCAGTCAAATCGAGGGTTATTCACCCCTCCACTTT. Complete variable domain (other parts from reference TRBV7-7 and TRBJ1-6): GAGVSQSPRYKVTKRGQDVTLRCDPISSHATLYWYQQALGQGPEFLTYFNYEAQPDKSGLPSDRFSAERPEGSISTLTIQRTEQRDSAMYRCASSQIEGYSPLHFGNGTRLTVT.

The rearrangement joins TRBV20-1 to TRBJ1-6; TRBD1 aligns across 8 bases. Per germline, CDR1 DFQATT and CDR2 SNEGSKA (reference sequence). The V and J ends lost 3 bases and 10 bases, in that order; junction bases with no gene match: 8. This CDR3 region has 14 residues. The CDR3 loop reads CSARPGQAYSPLHF. In DNA, the CDR3 is TGCAGTGCTAGGCCGGGACAGGCTTACTCACCCCTCCACTTT.

The chain employs TRBV19 and TRBJ1-5, with D perhaps TRBD1 (5 bases). CDR1 LNHDA and CDR2 SQIVND come from the germline V gene (reference sequence). The length of the CDR3 is 14 residues. V was clipped by 1 base and J by 7 bases, with 11 bases between them. CDR3 residues: CASSIGDSTQPQHF. The CDR3 coding sequence is TGTGCCAGTAGTATAGGCGACAGTACGCAGCCCCAGCATTTT.

V gene TRBV7-2 combines with J gene TRBJ1-4; 8 bases match TRBD1. The CDR3 loop spans 15 amino acids. Germline assignment: CDR1 SGHTA and CDR2 FQGNSA. Trimming took 7 bases from V and 7 from J; bases not matched to a gene: 11. CDR3 nucleotide sequence: TGTGCCAGCACCCTCGACAGGGGTTTGAGTGAAAAACTGTTTTTT. Translating it yields CASTLDRGLSEKLFF.

This clonotype has at least ten counts. This chain connects TRBV15 to TRBJ2-7, with TRBD2 matching 9 bases. V shed 4 bases, J shed 3 bases, and the junction held 4 bases outside the gene matches. Germline V gives CDR1 LNHNV, CDR2 YYDKDF (reference sequence). The CDR3 totals 14 residues. The CDR3: CATSTFSGGYEQYF. For the CDR3, the DNA is TGTGCCACCAGCACCTTTAGCGGGGGCTACGAGCAGTACTTC. The entire variable domain, with the rest obtained from reference TRBV15 and TRBJ2-7, is as follows: DAMVIQNPRYQVTQFGKPVTLSCSQTLNHNVMYWYQQKSSQAPKLLFHYYDKDFNNEADTPDNFQSRRPNTSFCFLDIRSPGLGDTAMYLCATSTFSGGYEQYFGPGTRLTVT.

V gene TRBV20-1 combines with J gene TRBJ2-3, with 8 bases that match TRBD2. The germline CDR1 and CDR2 sequences are DFQATT and SNEGSKA (reference sequence). V was clipped by 6 bases and J by 0 bases; unmatched bases: 11. The CDR3 spans 16 residues. DNA for the CDR3: TGCAGTGCCACCCCACTTAGCGGGGCGAGCACAGATACGCAGTATTTT. It yields the protein CSATPLSGASTDTQYF.

The CDR3 sequence: CASSQNRAGAGGYTF. The CDR3 coding sequence is TGTGCCAGCAGCCAGAACCGGGCAGGAGCGGGGGGCTACACCTTC. The V gene is TRBV9, the J gene TRBJ1-2; D remains unclear. CDR1 SGDLS and CDR2 YYNGEE come from the germline V gene. The germline V and J ends were trimmed by 4 bases and 8 bases, with 21 bases remaining between them. The length of the CDR3 is 15 residues.

In its sample, this clonotype was seen many times. The chain links TRBV5-1 to TRBJ1-4; no firm D call. Germline V lookup: CDR1 SGHRS, CDR2 YFSETQ. There are 14 residues in the CDR3. V lost 5 bases, J lost 7 bases, and 15 bases lay in between. CDR3 region: CASSNGVVPEKLFF. The CDR3 DNA sequence: TGCGCCAGCAGTAATGGAGTCGTGCCTGAAAAACTGTTTTTT.

The rearrangement links TRBV2 to TRBJ1-5, with TRBD1 identical over 9 bases. V dropped 5 bases and J dropped 0; count of bases not matched to a gene: 8. The CDR3 sequence is 17 residues long. Germline V CDR1 and CDR2: SNHLY, FYNNEI. This CDR3 reads CASSPPGTGISNQPQHF. DNA for the CDR3: TGTGCCAGCAGTCCCCCCGGGACAGGGATTAGCAATCAGCCCCAGCATTTT.

This chain links TRBV20-1 with TRBJ1-2; D gene uncertain. CDR1 DFQATT and CDR2 SNEGSKA come from the germline V gene (reference sequence). Trimming took off 6 bases at V and 4 bases at J, with 21 bases between the two ends. The CDR3 is 15 amino acids. Here the CDR3 reads CSAPLVSRSSYGYTF. Here the CDR3 DNA reads TGCAGTGCCCCGCTAGTTAGCAGATCCAGCTATGGCTACACCTTC.

The chain combines TRBV6-1 with TRBJ1-1; D is uncertain. The germline V gene has CDR1 MNHNS and CDR2 SASEGT. V shed 8 bases and J shed 3 bases, with 19 bases lying between them. The CDR3 runs to 15 residues. The CDR3 here is CASGERNDPYTEAFF. DNA of the CDR3: TGTGCCAGCGGGGAAAGAAATGACCCCTACACTGAAGCTTTCTTT.

This clonotype has ten or more counts. The chain carries TRBV7-9 and TRBJ2-2; D perhaps matches TRBD2 (5 bases). The germline gives CDR1 SEHNR, CDR2 FQNEAQ (reference sequence). The CDR3 has 13 amino acids. The CDR3 nucleotides are TGTGCGATAAAGAGCGGTAACACCGGGGAGCTGTTTTTT. It is translated as CAIKSGNTGELFF.

V is TRBV7-2 and J is TRBJ2-5; perhaps D is TRBD1 or TRBD2 (5 bases each). Between the trimmed V and J ends, which lost 4 bases and 4 bases, there was a span of 13 bases. CDR3 length equals 14 residues. Germline CDR1 is SGHTA and CDR2 is FQGNSA. This CDR3 reads CASSYAGTAETQYF. The CDR3 coding sequence is TGTGCCAGCAGCTATGCCGGGACGGCAGAGACCCAGTACTTC.